This passage covers 19 T cell receptor beta chains from one sample sequenced in a study of blood T cell repertoires in COVID-19. Assay used: immunoSEQ multiplex PCR; TCRdb lists only in-frame clones, some missing. The profile shows 200,000 to 250,000 clones, approximately 86% of them singletons. Sequenced input: peripheral blood. These receptor sequences come from a woman aged 65 to 85 with active or convalescent COVID-19.

The chain is built from TRBV5-1 and TRBJ2-7; D call uncertain. The CDR3 totals 13 residues. The V end was cut by 6 bases, the J end by 0 bases, with 10 bases between. Germline CDR1 is SGHRS and CDR2 is YFSETQ. The DNA of the CDR3 is TGCGCCAGCAAAATAGACAACTCCTACGAGCAGTACTTC. Protein: CASKIDNSYEQYF.

The chain couples TRBV7-2 to TRBJ2-2; D not certain. CDR1 SGHTA and CDR2 FQGNSA come from the germline V gene. This CDR3 comprises 13 residues. Trimming pared 2 bases from V and 10 bases from J, leaving 11 bases between. In DNA, the CDR3 is TGTGCCAGCAGCTTACTTCTGGCCGTGGAGCTGTTTTTT. The encoded protein is CASSLLLAVELFF. The entire variable domain, with the rest obtained from reference TRBV7-2 and TRBJ2-2, is as follows: GAGVSQSPSNKVTEKGKDVELRCDPISGHTALYWYRQSLGQGLEFLIYFQGNSAPDKSGLPSDRFSAERTGGSVSTLTIQRTQQEDSAVYLCASSLLLAVELFFGEGSRLTVL.

The chain combines TRBV5-1 with TRBJ1-4; TRBD1 matches 7 bases. Germline V gene sequence: CDR1 SGHRS, CDR2 YFSETQ. The CDR3 is made up of 13 amino acids. V was pared by 8 bases and J by 5 bases, with 6 bases of the junction left unmatched. The DNA for the CDR3 is TGCGCCAGTGGGGACAGCAACAATGAAAAACTGTTTTTT. It codes for CASGDSNNEKLFF.

This clone showed up just once. This chain links TRBV3-1 (or the pseudogene TRBV3-2) with TRBJ1-2, with TRBD1 matching over 9 bases. The germline V gene has CDR1 LGHDT and CDR2 YNNKEL (reference sequence). CDR3 length equals 17 residues. Losses at the gene ends were 0 bases for V and 7 bases for J; bases not matched to a gene: 12. DNA of the CDR3: TGTGCCAGCAGCCAAGAGGTTGGGGACAGGGAGGTTAGTGGCTACACCTTC. It is translated as CASSQEVGDREVSGYTF.

The chain is built from TRBV6-4 and TRBJ2-3; D not resolved. The germline V gene has CDR1 MRHNA and CDR2 SNTAGT. Trimming took off 4 bases at V and 4 bases at J, with 9 bases between the two ends. The CDR3 has 13 residues. The CDR3 DNA reads as TGTGCCAGCAGTGTCGATCTAGCAGATACGCAGTATTTT. Translation gives CASSVDLADTQYF.

As concerns this clone: Other DNA sequences in the same sample also yield this CDR3. CDR3 in amino acids: CASSPRTGYNSPLHF. The CDR3, as DNA: TGTGCCAGCAGCCCTAGGACAGGCTATAATTCACCCCTCCACTTT. The genes are TRBV7-8 and TRBJ1-6, with TRBD1 identical over 7 bases. CDR1 SGHVS and CDR2 FQNEAQ come from the germline V gene. J gave up 3 bases and V 5 bases, and 4 bases lay outside the gene matches. The CDR3 totals 15 residues.

This chain uses TRBV24-1 with TRBJ2-3; D is ambiguous. The CDR3 has 14 amino acids. The V end lost 4 bases, the J end lost 0 bases, and 7 bases lay between the germline ends. CDR1 is KGHDR, CDR2 SFDVKD, per germline. The CDR3 spells CATSEYYSTDTQYF. The CDR3 DNA is TGTGCCACCAGTGAGTACTATAGCACAGATACGCAGTATTTT.

This clone was recorded once. V usage is TRBV19 and J usage is TRBJ2-5; TRBD1 aligns across 8 bases. The junction had 3 bases not matched to a gene; V was cut back by 3 bases and J by 6 bases. The germline V gene has CDR1 LNHDA and CDR2 SQIVND (reference sequence). This CDR3 has 13 residues. DNA for the CDR3: TGTGCCAGTAGTATCGGACAGGGAAAGACCCAGTACTTC. This translates into CASSIGQGKTQYF.

The rearrangement links TRBV9 to TRBJ1-4; no definite D call. The V and J ends lost 4 bases and 7 bases respectively, with 8 bases between them. The CDR3 extends over 12 amino acids. Germline V gives CDR1 SGDLS, CDR2 YYNGEE. Here the CDR3 DNA reads TGTGCCAGCAGCCCAGAGGGTGAAAAACTGTTTTTT. It encodes CASSPEGEKLFF.

V and J are TRBV4-2 and TRBJ1-2; 9 nucleotides line up with TRBD1. This CDR3 region has 17 residues. The V gene end was trimmed by 5 bases and the J gene end by 5 bases; junction bases not matched to a gene: 15. The V gene's germline CDR1 is LGHNA and CDR2 YNFKEQ. The CDR3: CASSASGDRAAHYGYTF. The CDR3, as DNA: TGTGCCAGCAGCGCAAGTGGGGACAGGGCAGCCCATTATGGCTACACCTTC.

J is TRBJ2-1 and V is TRBV29-1; 7 bases are shared with TRBD2. V lost 1 base to trimming and J lost 7 bases; unmatched junction nucleotides: 7. This CDR3 contains 14 residues. The V gene's germline CDR1 is SQVTM and CDR2 ANQGSEA. CDR3 sequence: CSVEGGGGPNEQFF. Here the CDR3 DNA reads TGCAGCGTTGAAGGGGGCGGGGGACCAAATGAGCAGTTCTTC.

V is TRBV6-2 or TRBV6-3 and J is TRBJ1-6; the match to TRBD1 covers 9 bases. Germline assignment: CDR1 MNHEY and CDR2 SVGEGT. Germline trimming cut 5 bases from V and 4 bases from J; bases unmatched to any gene: 9. The CDR3 totals 17 residues. Here the CDR3 DNA reads TGTGCCAGCAGTCCCTGGACAGGGGCCCCGTATAATTCACCCCTCCACTTT. Its protein product is CASSPWTGAPYNSPLHF.

The chain joins TRBV6-2 or TRBV6-3 to TRBJ2-1, with 8 bases aligning to TRBD2. The CDR3 extends over 15 amino acids. Germline V gene sequence: CDR1 MNHEY, CDR2 SVGEGT. With V trimmed by 3 bases and J by 7 bases, 8 bases remained unmatched. CDR3 sequence: CASSYPGGGSNEQFF. CDR3 DNA: TGTGCCAGCAGTTATCCGGGCGGGGGGAGTAATGAGCAGTTCTTC.

The sample holds a few counts of this clone. The V gene is TRBV19, the J gene TRBJ1-2, with a weak D call TRBD1 (6 bases). V lost 9 bases and J lost 4, with 12 bases in between. Per germline, CDR1 LNHDA and CDR2 SQIVND (reference sequence). This CDR3 is built from 12 residues. The CDR3 DNA reads TGTGCCAGCTGGCAGGGGCCCTATGGCTACACCTTC. Its protein product is CASWQGPYGYTF.

This chain uses TRBV9 with TRBJ1-3, with 8 bases lining up with TRBD1. There are 15 residues in the CDR3. Unmatched junction bases numbered 5, after V lost 0 bases and J lost 6 bases. Germline values: CDR1 SGDLS, CDR2 YYNGEE. The CDR3 sequence: CASSVAGQGKNTIYF. CDR3 DNA sequence: TGTGCCAGCAGCGTAGCTGGACAGGGTAAAAACACCATATATTTT.

The V call is TRBV7-9, the J call TRBJ1-5; tentative D call: TRBD1 (5 bases). This CDR3 is built from 13 residues. V lost 5 bases and J lost 3, with 8 bases in between. In germline, CDR1 is SEHNR, CDR2 FQNEAQ (reference sequence). The CDR3 protein is CASSQGNNQPQHF. DNA of the CDR3: TGTGCCAGCAGCCAGGGAAACAATCAGCCCCAGCATTTT.

V gene TRBV12-5 combines with J gene TRBJ2-7; D is undetermined. CDR1 LGHNT and CDR2 FRNRAP come from the germline V gene. Deletions cut 5 bases from V and 1 base from J, with 3 bases between. The CDR3 sequence is 11 residues long. The CDR3 region is CASGVSYEQYF. CDR3 DNA: TGTGCTAGTGGTGTATCCTACGAGCAGTACTTC. Full variable domain (missing parts from reference TRBV12-5 and TRBJ2-7): DARVTQTPRHKVTEMGQEVTMRCQPILGHNTVFWYRQTMMQGLELLAYFRNRAPLDDSGMPKDRFSAEMPDATLATLKIQPSEPRDSAVYFCASGVSYEQYFGPGTRLTVT.

This rearrangement joins TRBV15 to TRBJ1-3; 10 nucleotides agree with TRBD1. CDR1 is LNHNV, CDR2 YYDKDF, per germline (reference sequence). CDR3 length equals 16 residues. The V gene end was trimmed by 0 bases and the J gene end by 5 bases; junction bases not matched to a gene: 4. The CDR3 nucleotides are TGTGCCACCAGCAGAGATGGGACAGGGGCTAGAAACACCATATATTTT. It codes for CATSRDGTGARNTIYF. The full variable domain, its missing parts supplied by reference TRBV15 and TRBJ1-3, is DAMVIQNPRYQVTQFGKPVTLSCSQTLNHNVMYWYQQKSSQAPKLLFHYYDKDFNNEADTPDNFQSRRPNTSFCFLDIRSPGLGDTAMYLCATSRDGTGARNTIYFGEGSWLTVV.

This sequence joins TRBV6-5 and TRBJ1-2; the match to TRBD1 covers 9 bases. Trimming at V came to 8 bases and at J to 4 bases, leaving 11 bases not matched to a gene. Germline lookup yields CDR1 MNHEY and CDR2 SVGAGI. This CDR3 region has 15 residues. CDR3 in amino acids: CASLRSTGGGYGYTF. CDR3 nucleotides: TGTGCCAGCCTAAGATCGACAGGGGGAGGCTATGGCTACACCTTC.